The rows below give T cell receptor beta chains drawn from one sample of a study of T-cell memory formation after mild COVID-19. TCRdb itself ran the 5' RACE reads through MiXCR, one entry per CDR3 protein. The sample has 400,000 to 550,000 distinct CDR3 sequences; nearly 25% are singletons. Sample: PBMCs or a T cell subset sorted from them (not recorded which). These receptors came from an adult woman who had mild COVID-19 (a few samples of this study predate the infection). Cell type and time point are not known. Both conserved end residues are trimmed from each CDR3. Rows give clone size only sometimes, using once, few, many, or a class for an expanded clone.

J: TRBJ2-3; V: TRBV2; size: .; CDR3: ASSPLGSSTDTQY
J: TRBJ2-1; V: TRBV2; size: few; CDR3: ASSGGPFYNEQF
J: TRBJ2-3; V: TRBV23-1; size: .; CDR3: ASSPRGTGVLDTQY
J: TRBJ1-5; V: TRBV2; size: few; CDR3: ASELEQGSQPQH
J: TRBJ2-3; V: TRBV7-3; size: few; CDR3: ASSIIIGGGGTQY
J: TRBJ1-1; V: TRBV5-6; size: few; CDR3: ASSFILTGGTEAF
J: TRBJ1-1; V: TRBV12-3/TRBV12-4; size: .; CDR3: ASNLVTGGMNTEAF
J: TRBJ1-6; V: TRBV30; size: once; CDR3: AWIRDSTSPLH
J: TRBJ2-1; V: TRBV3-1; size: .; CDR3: ASSQGSLAGGPGGTKQF
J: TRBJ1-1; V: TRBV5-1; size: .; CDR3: ASSLAPMGNTEAF
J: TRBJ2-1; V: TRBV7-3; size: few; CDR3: ASSLNGLGNEQF
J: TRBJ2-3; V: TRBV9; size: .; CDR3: ASSGWTGADTQY
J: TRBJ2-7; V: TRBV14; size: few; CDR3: ASSQWIAVSYEQY
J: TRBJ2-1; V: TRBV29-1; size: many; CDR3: SSIKFGFNNEQF
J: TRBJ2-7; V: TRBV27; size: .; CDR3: ASSVTGPLGYEQY
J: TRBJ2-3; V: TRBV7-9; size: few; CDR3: ASKTVGTDTQY
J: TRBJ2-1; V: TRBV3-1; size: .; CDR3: ASSRPLSGRTYNEQF
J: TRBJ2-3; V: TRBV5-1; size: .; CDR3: ASSPGAGGRPDTQY
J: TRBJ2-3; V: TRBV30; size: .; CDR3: AWSVEGYTQY
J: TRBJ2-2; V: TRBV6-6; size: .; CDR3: ASSYSWGGELF
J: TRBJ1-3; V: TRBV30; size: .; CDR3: AWSTPSGTAGNTIY
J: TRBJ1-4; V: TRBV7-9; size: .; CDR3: ASSSTGGDEKLF